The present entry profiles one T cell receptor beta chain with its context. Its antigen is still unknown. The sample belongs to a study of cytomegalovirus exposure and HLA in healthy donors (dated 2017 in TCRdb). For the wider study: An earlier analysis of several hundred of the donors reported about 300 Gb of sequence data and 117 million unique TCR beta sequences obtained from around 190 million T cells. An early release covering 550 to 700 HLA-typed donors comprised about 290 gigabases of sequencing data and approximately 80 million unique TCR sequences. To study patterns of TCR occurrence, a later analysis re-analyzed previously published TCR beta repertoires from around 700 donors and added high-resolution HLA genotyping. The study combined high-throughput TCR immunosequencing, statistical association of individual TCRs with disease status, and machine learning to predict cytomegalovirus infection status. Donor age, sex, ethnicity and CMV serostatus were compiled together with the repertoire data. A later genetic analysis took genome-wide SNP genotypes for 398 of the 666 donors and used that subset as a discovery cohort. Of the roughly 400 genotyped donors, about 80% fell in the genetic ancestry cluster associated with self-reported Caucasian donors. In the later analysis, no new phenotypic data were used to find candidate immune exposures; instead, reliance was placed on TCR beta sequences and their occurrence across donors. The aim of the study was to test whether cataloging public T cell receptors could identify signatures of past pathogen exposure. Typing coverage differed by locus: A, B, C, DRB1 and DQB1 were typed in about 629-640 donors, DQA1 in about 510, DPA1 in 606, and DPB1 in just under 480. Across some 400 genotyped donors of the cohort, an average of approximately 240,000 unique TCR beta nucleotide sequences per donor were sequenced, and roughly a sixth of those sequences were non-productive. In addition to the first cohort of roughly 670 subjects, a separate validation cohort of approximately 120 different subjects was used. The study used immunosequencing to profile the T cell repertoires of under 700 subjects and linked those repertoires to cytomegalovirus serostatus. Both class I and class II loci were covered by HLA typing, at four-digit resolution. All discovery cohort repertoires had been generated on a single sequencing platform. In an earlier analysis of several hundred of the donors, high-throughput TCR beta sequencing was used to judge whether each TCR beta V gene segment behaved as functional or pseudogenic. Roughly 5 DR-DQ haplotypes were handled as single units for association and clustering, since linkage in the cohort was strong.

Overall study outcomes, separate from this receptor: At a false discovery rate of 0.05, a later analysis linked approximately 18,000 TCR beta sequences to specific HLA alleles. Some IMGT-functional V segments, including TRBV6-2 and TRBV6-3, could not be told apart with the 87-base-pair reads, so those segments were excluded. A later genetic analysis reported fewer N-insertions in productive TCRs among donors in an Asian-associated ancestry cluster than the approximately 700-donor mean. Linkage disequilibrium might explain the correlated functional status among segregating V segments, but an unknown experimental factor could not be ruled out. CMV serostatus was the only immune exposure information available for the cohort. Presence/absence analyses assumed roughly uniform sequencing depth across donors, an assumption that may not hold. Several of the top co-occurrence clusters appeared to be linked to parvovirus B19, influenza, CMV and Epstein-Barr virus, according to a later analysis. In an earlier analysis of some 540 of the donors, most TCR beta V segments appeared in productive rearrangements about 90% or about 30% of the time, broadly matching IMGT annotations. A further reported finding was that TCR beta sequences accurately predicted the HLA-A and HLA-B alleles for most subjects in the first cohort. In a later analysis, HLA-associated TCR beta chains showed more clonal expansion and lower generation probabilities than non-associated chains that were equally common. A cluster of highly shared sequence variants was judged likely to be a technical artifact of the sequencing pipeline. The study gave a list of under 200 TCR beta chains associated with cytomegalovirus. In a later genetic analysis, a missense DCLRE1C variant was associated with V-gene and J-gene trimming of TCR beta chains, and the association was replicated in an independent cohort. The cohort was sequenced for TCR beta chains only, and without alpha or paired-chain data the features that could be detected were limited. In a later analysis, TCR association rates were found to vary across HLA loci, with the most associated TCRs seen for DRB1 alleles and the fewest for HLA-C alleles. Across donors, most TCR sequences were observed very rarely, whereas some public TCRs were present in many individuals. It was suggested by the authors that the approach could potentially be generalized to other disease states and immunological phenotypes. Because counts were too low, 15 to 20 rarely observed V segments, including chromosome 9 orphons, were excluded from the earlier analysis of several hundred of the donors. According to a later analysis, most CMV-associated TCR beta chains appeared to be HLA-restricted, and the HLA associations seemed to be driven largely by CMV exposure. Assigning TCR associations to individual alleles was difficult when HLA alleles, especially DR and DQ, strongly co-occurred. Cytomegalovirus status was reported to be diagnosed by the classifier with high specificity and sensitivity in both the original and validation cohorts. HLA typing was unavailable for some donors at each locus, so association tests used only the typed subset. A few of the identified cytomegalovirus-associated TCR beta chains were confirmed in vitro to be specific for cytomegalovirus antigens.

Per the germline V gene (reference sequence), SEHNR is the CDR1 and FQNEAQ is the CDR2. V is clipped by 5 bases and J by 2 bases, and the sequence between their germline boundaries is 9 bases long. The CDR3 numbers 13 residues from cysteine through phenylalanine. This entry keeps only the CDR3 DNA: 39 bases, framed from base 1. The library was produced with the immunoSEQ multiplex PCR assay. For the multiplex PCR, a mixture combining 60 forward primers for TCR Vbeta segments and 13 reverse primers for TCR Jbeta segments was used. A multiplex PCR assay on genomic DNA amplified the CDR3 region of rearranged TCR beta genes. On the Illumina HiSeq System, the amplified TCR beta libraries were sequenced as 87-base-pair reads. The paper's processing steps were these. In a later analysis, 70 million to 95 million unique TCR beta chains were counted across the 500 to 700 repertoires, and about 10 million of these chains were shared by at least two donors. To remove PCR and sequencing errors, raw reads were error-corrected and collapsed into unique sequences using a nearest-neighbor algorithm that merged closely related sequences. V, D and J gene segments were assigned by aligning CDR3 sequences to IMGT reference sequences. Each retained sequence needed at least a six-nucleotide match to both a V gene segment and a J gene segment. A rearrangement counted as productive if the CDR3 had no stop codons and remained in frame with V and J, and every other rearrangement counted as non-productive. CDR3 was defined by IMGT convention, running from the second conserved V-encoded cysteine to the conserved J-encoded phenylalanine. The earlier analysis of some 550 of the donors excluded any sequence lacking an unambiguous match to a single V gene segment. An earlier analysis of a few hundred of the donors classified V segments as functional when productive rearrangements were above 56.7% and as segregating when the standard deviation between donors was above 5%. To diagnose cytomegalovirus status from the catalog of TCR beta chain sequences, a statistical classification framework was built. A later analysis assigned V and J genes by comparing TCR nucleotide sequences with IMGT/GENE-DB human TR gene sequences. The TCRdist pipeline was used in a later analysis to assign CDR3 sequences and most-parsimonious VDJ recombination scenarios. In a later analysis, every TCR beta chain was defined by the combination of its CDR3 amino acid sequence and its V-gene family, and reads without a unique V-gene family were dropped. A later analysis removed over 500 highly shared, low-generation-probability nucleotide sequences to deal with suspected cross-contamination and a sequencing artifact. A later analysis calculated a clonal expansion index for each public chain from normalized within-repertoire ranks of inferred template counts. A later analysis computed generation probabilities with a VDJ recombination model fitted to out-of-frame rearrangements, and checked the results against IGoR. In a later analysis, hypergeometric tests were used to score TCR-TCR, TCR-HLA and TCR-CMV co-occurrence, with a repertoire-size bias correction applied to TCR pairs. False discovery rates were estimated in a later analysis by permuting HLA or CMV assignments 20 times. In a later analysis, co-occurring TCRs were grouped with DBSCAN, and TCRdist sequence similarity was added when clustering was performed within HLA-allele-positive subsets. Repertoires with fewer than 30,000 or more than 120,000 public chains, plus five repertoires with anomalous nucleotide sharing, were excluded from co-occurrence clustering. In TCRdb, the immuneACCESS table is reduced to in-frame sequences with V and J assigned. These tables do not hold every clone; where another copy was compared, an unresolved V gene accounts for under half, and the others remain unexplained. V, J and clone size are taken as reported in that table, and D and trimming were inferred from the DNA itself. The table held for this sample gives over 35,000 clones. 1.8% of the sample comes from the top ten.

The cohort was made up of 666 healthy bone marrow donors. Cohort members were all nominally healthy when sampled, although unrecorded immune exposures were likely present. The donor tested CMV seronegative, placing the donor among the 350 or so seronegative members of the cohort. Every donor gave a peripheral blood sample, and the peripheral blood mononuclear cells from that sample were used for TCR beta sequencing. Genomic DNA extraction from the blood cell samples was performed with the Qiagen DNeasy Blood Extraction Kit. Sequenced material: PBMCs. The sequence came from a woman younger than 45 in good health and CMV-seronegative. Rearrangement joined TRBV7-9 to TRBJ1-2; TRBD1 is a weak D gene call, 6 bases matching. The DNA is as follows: TGTGCCAGCAGCAGGACAGAAAACTATGGCTACACCTTC. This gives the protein CASSRTENYGYTF.